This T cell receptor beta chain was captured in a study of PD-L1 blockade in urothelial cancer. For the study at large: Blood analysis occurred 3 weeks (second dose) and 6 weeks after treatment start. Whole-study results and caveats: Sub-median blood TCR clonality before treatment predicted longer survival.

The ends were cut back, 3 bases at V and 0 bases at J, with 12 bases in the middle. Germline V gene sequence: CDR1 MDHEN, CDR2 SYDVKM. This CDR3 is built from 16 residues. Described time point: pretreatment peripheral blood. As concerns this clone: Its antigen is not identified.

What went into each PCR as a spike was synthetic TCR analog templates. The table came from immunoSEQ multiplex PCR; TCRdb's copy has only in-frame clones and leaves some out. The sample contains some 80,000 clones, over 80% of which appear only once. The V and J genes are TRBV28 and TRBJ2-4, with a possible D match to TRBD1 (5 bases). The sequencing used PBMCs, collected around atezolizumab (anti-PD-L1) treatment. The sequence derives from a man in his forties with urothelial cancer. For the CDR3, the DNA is TGTGCCAGCAGTTTCCGGGCGACAGTAGCCAAAAACATTCAGTACTTC. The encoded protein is CASSFRATVAKNIQYF.